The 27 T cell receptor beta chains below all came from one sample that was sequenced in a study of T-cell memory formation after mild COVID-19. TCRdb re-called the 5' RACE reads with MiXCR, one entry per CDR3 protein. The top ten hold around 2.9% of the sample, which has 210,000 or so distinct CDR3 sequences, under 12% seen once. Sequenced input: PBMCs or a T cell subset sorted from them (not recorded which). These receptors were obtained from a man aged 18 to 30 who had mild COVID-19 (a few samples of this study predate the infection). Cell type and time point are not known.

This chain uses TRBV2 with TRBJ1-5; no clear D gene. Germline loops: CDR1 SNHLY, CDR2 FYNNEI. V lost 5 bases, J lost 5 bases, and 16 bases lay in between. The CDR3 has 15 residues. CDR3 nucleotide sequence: TGTGCCAGCAGTTTAAGGACCGTTTCGGATCAGCCCCAGCATTTT. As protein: CASSLRTVSDQPQHF.

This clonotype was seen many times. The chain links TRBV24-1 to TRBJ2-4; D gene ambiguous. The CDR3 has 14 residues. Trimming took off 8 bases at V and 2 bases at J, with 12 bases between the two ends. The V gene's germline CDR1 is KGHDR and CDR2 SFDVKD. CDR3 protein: CATKRKGPKNIQYF. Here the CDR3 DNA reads TGTGCCACCAAACGTAAGGGTCCCAAAAACATTCAGTACTTC.

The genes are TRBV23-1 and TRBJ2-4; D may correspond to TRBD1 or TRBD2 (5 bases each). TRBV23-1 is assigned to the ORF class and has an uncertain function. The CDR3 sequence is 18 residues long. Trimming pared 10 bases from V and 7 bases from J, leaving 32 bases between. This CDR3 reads CAKPSVQDASPEGNIQYF. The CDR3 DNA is TGCGCCAAACCCTCCGTGCAGGACGCAAGCCCCGAGGGGAACATTCAGTACTTC.

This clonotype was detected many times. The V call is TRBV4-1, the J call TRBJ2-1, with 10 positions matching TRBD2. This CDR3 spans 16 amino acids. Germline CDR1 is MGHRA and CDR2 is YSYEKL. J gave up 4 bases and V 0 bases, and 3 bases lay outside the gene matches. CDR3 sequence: CASSQEELAGYNEQFF. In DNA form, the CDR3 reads TGCGCCAGCAGCCAAGAGGAACTAGCGGGGTACAATGAGCAGTTCTTC.

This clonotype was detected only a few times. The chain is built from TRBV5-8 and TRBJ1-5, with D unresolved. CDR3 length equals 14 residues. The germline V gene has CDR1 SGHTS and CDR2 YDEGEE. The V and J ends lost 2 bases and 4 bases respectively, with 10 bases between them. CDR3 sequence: CASSFFRDNQPQHF. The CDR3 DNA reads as TGTGCCAGCAGCTTTTTTCGAGATAATCAGCCCCAGCATTTT.

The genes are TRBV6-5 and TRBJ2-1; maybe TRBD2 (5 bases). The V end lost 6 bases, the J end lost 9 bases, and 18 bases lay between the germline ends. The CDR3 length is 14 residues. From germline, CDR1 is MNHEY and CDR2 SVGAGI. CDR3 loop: CASRPPHRAGEQFF. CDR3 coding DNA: TGTGCCAGCAGGCCTCCCCACCGTGCGGGTGAGCAGTTCTTC.

The CDR3 loop is CASRTGLLYGYTF. CDR3 DNA sequence: TGTGCCAGCAGGACAGGGCTACTCTATGGCTACACCTTC. This chain links TRBV28 with TRBJ1-2; 7 bases fit TRBD1. Unmatched junction bases numbered 5, after V lost 6 bases and J lost 4 bases. The CDR3 has 13 amino acids. Germline CDR1 is MDHEN and CDR2 is SYDVKM.

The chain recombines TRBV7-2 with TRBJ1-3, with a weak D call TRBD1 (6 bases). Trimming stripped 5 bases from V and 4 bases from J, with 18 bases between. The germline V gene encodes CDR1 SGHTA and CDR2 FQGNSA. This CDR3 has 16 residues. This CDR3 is CASSPAGHSRGNTIYF. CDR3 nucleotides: TGTGCCAGCAGCCCGGCGGGACATTCAAGGGGAAACACCATATATTTT.

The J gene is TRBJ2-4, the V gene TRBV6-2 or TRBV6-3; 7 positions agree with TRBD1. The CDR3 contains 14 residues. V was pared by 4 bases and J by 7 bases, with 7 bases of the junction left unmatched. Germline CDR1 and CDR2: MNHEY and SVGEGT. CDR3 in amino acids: CASSSNRGLNIQYF. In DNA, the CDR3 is TGTGCCAGCAGTTCGAACAGGGGTTTGAACATTCAGTACTTC.

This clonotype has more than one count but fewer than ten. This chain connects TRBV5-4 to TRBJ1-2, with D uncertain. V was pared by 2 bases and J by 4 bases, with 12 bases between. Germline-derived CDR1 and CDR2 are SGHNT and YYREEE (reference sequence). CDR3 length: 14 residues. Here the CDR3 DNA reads TGTGCCAGCAGCTTTTCCGGGATTAGCTATGGCTACACCTTC. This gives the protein CASSFSGISYGYTF.

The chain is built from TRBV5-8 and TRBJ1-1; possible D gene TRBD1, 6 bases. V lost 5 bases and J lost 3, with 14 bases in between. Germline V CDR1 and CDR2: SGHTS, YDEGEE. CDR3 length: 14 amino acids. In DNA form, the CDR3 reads TGTGCCAGCAGGTTACAGGGTGGGGACACTGAAGCTTTCTTT. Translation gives CASRLQGGDTEAFF.

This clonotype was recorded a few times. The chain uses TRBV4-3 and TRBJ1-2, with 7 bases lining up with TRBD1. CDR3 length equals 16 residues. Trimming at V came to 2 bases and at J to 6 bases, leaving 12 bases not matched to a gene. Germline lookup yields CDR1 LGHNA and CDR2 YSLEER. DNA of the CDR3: TGCGCCAGCAGCCAATTTCAGGGGGGGCCTTCCGATGGCTACACCTTC. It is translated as CASSQFQGGPSDGYTF.

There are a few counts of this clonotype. CDR3 nucleotide sequence: TGCAGCGGAGGGGGCTGGAACACTGAAGCTTTCTTT. Encoded protein: CSGGGWNTEAFF. The genes are TRBV29-1 and TRBJ1-1; 7 positions match TRBD1. The CDR3 consists of 12 residues. V dropped 7 bases and J dropped 1; count of bases not matched to a gene: 3. Germline CDR1 and CDR2: SQVTM and ANQGSEA.

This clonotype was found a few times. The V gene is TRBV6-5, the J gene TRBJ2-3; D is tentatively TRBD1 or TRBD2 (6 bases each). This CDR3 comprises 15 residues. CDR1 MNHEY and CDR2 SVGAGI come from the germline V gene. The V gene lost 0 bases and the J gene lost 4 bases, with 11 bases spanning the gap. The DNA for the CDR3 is TGTGCCAGCAGTTACTCGAGGGGGGAGGCAGATACGCAGTATTTT. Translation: CASSYSRGEADTQYF.

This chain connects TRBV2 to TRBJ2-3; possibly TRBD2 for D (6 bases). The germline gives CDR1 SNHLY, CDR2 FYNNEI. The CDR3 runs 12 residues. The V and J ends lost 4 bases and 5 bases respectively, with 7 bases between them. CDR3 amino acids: CASSAGEDTQYF. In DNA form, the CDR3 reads TGTGCCAGCAGTGCGGGGGAAGATACGCAGTATTTT.

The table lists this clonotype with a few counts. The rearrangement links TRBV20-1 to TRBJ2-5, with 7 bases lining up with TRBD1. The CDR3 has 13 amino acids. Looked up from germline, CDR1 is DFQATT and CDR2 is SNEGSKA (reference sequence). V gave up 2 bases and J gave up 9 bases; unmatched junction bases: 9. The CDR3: CSARSVGGPPQYF. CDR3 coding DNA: TGCAGTGCTAGATCGGTAGGGGGCCCACCCCAGTACTTC.

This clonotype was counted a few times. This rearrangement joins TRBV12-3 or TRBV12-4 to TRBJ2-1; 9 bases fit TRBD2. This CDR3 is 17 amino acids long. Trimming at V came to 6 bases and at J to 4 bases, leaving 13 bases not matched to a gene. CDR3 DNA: TGTGCCAGCAGCTCCGCCTTGACTAGCGGAACTTACAATGAGCAGTTCTTC. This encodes CASSSALTSGTYNEQFF.

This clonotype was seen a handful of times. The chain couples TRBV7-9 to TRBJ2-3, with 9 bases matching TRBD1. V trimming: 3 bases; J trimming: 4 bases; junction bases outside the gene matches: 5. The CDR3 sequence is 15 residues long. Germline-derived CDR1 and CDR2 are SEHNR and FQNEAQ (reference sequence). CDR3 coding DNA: TGTGCCAGCAGCTTTCGACAGGGGGGTCCAGATACGCAGTATTTT. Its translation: CASSFRQGGPDTQYF.

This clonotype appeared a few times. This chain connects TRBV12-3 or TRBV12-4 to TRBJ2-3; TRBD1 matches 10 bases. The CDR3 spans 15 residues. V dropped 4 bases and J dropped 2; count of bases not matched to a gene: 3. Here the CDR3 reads CASSSGTGDTDTQYF. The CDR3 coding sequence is TGTGCCAGCAGTTCCGGGACAGGGGACACAGATACGCAGTATTTT.

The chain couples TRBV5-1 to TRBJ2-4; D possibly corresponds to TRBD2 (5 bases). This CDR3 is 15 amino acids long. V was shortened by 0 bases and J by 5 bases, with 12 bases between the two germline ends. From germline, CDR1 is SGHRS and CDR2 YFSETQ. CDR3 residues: CASSLGTGKENIQYF. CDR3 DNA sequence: TGCGCCAGCAGCTTGGGGACGGGGAAGGAAAACATTCAGTACTTC.

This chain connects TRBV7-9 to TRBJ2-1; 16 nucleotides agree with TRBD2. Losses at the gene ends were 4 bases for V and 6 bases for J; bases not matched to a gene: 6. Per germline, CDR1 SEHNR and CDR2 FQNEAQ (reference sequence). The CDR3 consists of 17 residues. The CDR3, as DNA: TGTGCCAGCAGCTACGGGACTAGCGGGGGGGCTTTCAATGAGCAGTTCTTC. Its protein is CASSYGTSGGAFNEQFF.

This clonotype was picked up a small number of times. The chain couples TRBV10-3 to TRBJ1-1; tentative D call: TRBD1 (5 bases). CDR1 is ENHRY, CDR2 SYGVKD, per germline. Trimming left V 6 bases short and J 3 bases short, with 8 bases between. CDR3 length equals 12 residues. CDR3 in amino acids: CAISGGDTEAFF. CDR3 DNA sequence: TGTGCCATCAGCGGGGGGGACACTGAAGCTTTCTTT.

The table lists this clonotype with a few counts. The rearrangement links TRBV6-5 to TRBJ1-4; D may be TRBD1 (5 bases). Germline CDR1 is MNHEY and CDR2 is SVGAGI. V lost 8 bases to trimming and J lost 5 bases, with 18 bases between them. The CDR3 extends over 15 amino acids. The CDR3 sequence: CASGLGRFRNEKLFF. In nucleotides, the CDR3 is TGTGCCAGCGGACTGGGGCGATTTAGAAATGAAAAACTGTTTTTT.

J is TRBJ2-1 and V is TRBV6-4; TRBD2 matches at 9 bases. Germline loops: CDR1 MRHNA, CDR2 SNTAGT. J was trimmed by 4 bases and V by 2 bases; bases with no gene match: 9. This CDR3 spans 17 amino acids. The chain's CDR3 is CASSDALSGGRYNEQFF. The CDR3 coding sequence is TGTGCCAGCAGTGACGCCCTCAGCGGGGGGCGATACAATGAGCAGTTCTTC.

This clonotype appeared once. CDR3 region: CASSQDVRRNTEAFF. In DNA form, the CDR3 reads TGTGCCAGCAGCCAAGATGTGCGGAGGAACACTGAAGCTTTCTTT. The rearrangement uses TRBV3-1 and TRBJ1-1; no clear D. The CDR3 is 15 amino acids. Germline V CDR1 and CDR2: LGHDT, YNNKEL (reference sequence). The germline V and J ends were trimmed by 0 bases and 1 base, with 9 bases remaining between them.

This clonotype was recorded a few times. The CDR3 nucleotides are TGCGCCAGCAGCTTGGTCGCCAGCTCCACCGGGGAGCTGTTTTTT. Translation: CASSLVASSTGELFF. V gene TRBV5-1 combines with J gene TRBJ2-2; D remains unclear. V lost 0 bases, J lost 4 bases, and 10 bases lay in between. Germline CDR1 SGHRS, CDR2 YFSETQ. The CDR3 is made up of 15 amino acids. Looking up the rest from reference TRBV5-1 and TRBJ2-2 gives the full variable domain: KAGVTQTPRYLIKTRGQQVTLSCSPISGHRSVSWYQQTPGQGLQFLFEYFSETQRNKGNFPGRFSGRQFSNSRSEMNVSTLELGDSALYLCASSLVASSTGELFFGEGSRLTVL.

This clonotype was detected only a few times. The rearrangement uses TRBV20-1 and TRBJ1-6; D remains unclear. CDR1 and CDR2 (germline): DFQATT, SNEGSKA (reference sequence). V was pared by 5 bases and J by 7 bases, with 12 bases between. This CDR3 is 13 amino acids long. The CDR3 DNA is TGCAGTGCTTTTACGGATGGCAATTCACCCCTCCACTTT. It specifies CSAFTDGNSPLHF.